The clone carrying this T cell receptor beta chain was observed a handful of times. Its antigen is unknown. The data derive from a study of cytomegalovirus exposure and HLA in healthy donors. The PCR contained 60 Vbeta and 13 Jbeta primers. Only in-frame clones appear in the TCRdb table, and some are missing; sequencing was by immunoSEQ multiplex PCR. The sample has 200,000 to 250,000 clones, approximately 82% seen once; the top ten hold roughly 0.58%. Each of the donors was a healthy bone marrow donor. Whole-study findings and limits: Among TCR beta chains of equal frequency, HLA-associated ones were more clonally expanded in a later analysis. A later analysis by the authors found several of the most significant clusters apparently linked to common viral pathogens.

The germline gives CDR1 SGHAT, CDR2 FQNNGV. The V gene lost 5 bases and the J gene lost 3 bases, with 13 bases spanning the gap. This CDR3 has 14 residues. The clonotype was recovered from a woman aged 40 to 50 in good health and CMV-seronegative. The chain uses TRBV11-2 and TRBJ1-1, with D unclear. Sequenced input: PBMCs. CDR3 nucleotides: TGTGCCAGCAGCCCAGATGTGATCCACACTGAAGCTTTCTTT. Residues: CASSPDVIHTEAFF.